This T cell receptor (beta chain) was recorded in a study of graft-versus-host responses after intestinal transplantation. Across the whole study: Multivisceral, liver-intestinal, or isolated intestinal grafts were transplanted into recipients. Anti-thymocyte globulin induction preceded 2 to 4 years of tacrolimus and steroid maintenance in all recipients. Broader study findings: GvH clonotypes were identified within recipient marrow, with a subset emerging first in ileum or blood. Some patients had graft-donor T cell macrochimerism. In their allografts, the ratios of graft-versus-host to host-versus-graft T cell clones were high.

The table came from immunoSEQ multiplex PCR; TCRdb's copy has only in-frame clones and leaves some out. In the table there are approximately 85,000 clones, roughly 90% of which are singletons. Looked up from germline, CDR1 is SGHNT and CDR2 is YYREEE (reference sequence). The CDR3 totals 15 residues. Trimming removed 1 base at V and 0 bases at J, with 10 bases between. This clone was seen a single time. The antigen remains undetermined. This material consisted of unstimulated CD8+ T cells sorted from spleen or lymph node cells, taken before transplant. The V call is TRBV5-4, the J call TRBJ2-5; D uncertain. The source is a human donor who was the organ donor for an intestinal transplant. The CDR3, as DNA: TGTGCCAGCAGCTTGTTTGGGTCAGACCAAGAGACCCAGTACTTC. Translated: CASSLFGSDQETQYF.